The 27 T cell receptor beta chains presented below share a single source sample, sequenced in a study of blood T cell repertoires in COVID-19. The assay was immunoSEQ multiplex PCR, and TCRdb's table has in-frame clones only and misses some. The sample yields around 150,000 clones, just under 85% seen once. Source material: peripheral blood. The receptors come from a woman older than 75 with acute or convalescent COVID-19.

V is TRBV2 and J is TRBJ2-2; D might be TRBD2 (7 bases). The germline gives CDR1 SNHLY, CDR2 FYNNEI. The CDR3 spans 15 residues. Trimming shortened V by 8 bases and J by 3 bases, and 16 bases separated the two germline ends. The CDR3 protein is CASGPGGYHTGELFF. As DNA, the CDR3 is TGTGCCAGCGGCCCGGGGGGCTACCACACCGGGGAGCTGTTTTTT.

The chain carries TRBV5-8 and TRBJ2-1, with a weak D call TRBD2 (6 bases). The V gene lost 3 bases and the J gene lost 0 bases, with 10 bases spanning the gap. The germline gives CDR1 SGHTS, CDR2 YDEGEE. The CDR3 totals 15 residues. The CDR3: CASSWRAGSYNEQFF. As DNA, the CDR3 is TGTGCCAGCAGCTGGAGGGCGGGCTCCTACAATGAGCAGTTCTTC.

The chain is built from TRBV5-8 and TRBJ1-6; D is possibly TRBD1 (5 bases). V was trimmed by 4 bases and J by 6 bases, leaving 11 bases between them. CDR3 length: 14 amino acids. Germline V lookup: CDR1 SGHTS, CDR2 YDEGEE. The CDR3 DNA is TGTGCCAGCAGCCTCGGACAAAGTAATTCACCCCTCCACTTT. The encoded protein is CASSLGQSNSPLHF.

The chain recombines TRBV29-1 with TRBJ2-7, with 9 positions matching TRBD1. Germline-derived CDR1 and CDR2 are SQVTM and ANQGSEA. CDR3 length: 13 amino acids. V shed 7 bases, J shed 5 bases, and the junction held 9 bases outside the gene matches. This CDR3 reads CSGRGTGPHEQYF. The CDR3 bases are TGCAGCGGGCGCGGGACAGGGCCCCACGAGCAGTACTTC.

CDR3 sequence (DNA): TGTGCCAGCAGCTTTAATCCTAGCGGTAACAATGAGCAGTTCTTC. This sequence encodes CASSFNPSGNNEQFF. The chain uses TRBV7-9 and TRBJ2-1; 7 positions agree with TRBD2. Germline V CDR1 and CDR2: SEHNR, FQNEAQ (reference sequence). This CDR3 is 15 amino acids long. Trimming at V came to 3 bases and at J to 5 bases, leaving 7 bases not matched to a gene. Filled out from reference TRBV7-9 and TRBJ2-1, the complete variable domain reads DTGVSQNPRHKITKRGQNVTFRCDPISEHNRLYWYRQTLGQGPEFLTYFQNEAQLEKSRLLSDRFSAERPKGSFSTLEIQRTEQGDSAMYLCASSFNPSGNNEQFFGPGTRLTVL.

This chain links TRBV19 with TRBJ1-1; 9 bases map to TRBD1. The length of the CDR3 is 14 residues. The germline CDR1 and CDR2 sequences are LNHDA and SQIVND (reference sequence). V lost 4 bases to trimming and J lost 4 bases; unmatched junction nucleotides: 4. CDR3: CASSNPDRGTEAFF. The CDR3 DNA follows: TGTGCCAGTAGTAACCCGGACAGGGGCACTGAAGCTTTCTTT.

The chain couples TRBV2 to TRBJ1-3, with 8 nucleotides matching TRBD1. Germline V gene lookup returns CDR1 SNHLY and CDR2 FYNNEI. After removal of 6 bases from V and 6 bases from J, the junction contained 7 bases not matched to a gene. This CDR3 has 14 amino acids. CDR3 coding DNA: TGTGCCAGCAGCATTCGACAGGGGACAAACACCATATATTTT. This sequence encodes CASSIRQGTNTIYF.

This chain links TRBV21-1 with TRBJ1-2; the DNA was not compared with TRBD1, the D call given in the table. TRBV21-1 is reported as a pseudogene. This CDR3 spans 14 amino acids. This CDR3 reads CASSNPDRGSGYTF. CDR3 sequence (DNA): TGTGCCAGCAGCAACCCGGACAGGGGAAGTGGCTACACCTTC.

The CDR3 region is CASSQASGRSQETQYF. The CDR3 DNA sequence: TGTGCCAGCAGCCAAGCTAGCGGGAGGTCCCAAGAGACCCAGTACTTC. The chain joins TRBV3-1 (or the pseudogene TRBV3-2) to TRBJ2-5; 11 nucleotides match TRBD2. The germline V gene encodes CDR1 LGHDT and CDR2 YNNKEL (reference sequence). The CDR3 sequence is 16 residues long. Germline trimming cut 1 base from V and 1 base from J; bases unmatched to any gene: 2.

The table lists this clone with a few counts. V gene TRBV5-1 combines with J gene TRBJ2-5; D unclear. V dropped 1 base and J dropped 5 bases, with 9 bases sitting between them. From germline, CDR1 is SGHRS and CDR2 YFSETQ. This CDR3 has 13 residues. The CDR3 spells CASSLQGGETQYF. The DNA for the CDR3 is TGCGCCAGCAGCTTGCAAGGCGGTGAGACCCAGTACTTC. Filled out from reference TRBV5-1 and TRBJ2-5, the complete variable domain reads KAGVTQTPRYLIKTRGQQVTLSCSPISGHRSVSWYQQTPGQGLQFLFEYFSETQRNKGNFPGRFSGRQFSNSRSEMNVSTLELGDSALYLCASSLQGGETQYFGPGTRLLVL.

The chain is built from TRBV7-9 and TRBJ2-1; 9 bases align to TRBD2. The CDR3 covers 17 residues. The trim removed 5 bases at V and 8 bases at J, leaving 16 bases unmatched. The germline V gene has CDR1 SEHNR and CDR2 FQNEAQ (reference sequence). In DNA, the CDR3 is TGTGCCAGCAGCCCATGGGCCGCTAGCGGGACGTCTTATGAGCAGTTCTTC. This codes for CASSPWAASGTSYEQFF.

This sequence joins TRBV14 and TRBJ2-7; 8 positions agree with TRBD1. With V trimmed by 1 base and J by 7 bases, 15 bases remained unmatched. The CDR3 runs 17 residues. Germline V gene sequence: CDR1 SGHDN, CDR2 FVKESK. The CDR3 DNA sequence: TGTGCCAGCAGCCAAGGGCAGGGGGCCACACAATTTATGGAGCAGTACTTC. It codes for CASSQGQGATQFMEQYF.

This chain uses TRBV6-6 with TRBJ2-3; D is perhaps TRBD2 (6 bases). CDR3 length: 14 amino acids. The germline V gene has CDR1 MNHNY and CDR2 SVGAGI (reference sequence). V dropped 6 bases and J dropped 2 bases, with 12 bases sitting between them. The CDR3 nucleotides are TGTGCCAGCAGCCCCTCGGGAGTCACAGATACGCAGTATTTT. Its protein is CASSPSGVTDTQYF.

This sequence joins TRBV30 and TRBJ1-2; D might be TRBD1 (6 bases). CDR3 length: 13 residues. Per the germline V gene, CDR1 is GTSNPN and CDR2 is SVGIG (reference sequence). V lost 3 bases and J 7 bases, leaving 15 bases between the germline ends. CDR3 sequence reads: CAWSDEGVFGYTF. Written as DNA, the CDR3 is TGTGCCTGGAGCGATGAGGGGGTTTTTGGCTACACCTTC.

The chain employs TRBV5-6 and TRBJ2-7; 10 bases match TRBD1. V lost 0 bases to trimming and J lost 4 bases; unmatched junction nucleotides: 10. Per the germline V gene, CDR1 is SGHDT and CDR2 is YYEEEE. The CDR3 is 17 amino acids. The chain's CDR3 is CASSLGATGGAWYEQYF. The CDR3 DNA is TGTGCCAGCAGCTTGGGGGCGACAGGGGGCGCATGGTACGAGCAGTACTTC.

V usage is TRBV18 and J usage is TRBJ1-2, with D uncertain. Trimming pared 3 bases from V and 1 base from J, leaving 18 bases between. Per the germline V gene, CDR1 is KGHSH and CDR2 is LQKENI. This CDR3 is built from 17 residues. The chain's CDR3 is CASSPRAASSRNYGYTF. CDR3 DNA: TGTGCCAGCTCACCGCGGGCGGCGTCGAGCCGTAACTATGGCTACACCTTC.

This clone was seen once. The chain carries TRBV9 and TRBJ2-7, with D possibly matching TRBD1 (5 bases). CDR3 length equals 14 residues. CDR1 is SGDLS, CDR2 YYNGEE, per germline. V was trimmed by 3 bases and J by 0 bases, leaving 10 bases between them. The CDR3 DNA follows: TGTGCCAGCAGCGCCAGGCAGGGCTCCTACGAGCAGTACTTC. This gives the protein CASSARQGSYEQYF.

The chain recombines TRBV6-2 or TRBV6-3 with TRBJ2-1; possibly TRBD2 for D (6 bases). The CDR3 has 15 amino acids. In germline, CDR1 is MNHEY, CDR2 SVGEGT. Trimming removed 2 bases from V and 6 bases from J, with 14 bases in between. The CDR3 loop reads CASSYEIAGRNEQFF. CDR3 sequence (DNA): TGTGCCAGCAGTTACGAAATCGCGGGGCGCAATGAGCAGTTCTTC.

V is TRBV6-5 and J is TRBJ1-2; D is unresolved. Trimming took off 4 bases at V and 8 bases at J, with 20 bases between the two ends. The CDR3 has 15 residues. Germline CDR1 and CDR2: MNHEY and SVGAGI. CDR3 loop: CASSSPGGNVGGYTF. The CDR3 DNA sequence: TGTGCCAGCAGTTCCCCTGGAGGGAACGTCGGCGGCTACACCTTC.

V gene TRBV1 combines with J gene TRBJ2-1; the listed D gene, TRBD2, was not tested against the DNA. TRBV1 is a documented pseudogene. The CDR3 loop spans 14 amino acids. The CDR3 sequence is CTSQTSGSYNEQFF. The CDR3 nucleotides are TGCACCAGTCAGACTAGCGGCTCCTACAATGAGCAGTTCTTC.

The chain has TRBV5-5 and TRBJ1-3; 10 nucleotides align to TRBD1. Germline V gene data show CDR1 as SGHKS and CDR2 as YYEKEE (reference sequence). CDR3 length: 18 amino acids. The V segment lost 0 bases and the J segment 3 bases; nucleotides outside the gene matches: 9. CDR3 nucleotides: TGTGCCAGCAGCTTGGCCCAGACGACAGGGGGCTTTGGAAACACCATATATTTT. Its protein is CASSLAQTTGGFGNTIYF.

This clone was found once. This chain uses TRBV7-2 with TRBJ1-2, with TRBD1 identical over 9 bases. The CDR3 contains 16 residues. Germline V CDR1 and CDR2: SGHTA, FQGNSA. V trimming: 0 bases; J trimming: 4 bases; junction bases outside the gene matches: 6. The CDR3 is CASSLAGDRDPYGYTF. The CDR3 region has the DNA TGTGCCAGCAGCTTAGCGGGGGACAGGGATCCCTATGGCTACACCTTC.

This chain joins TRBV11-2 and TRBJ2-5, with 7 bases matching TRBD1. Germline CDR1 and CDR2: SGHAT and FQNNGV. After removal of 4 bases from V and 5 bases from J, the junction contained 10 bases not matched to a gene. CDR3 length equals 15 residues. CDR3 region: CASSSKPQGLETQYF. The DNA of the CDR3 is TGTGCCAGCAGCTCCAAACCACAGGGGTTGGAGACCCAGTACTTC.

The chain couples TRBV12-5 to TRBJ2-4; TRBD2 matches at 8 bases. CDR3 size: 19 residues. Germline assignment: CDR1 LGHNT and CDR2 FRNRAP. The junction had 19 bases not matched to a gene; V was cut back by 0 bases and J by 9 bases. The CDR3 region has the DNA TGTGCTAGTGGTTTGGTACGGTCGGAGAGCGGGAGAGCATCGGGCATTCAGTACTTC. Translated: CASGLVRSESGRASGIQYF.

Here the CDR3 reads CATSTSGQETQYF. CDR3 in DNA: TGTGCCACCAGTACCAGCGGCCAAGAGACCCAGTACTTC. The chain couples TRBV24-1 to TRBJ2-5, with D tentatively TRBD2 (5 bases). Trimming shortened V by 6 bases and J by 1 base, and 8 bases separated the two germline ends. The CDR3 has 13 residues. Germline V gives CDR1 KGHDR, CDR2 SFDVKD.

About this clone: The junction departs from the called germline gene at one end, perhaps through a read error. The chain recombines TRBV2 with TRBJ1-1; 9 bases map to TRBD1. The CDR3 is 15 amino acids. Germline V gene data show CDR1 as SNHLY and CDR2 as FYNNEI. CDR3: CTSSRPGQGIAEAFF. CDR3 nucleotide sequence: TGTACCAGCAGTCGGCCGGGACAGGGCATTGCTGAAGCTTTCTTT.

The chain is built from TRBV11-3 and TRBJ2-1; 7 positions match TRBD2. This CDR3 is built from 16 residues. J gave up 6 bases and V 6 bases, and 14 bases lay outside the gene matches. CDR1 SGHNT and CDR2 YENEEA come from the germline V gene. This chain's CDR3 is CASSPQGAAGVNEQFF. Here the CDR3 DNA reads TGTGCCAGCAGTCCCCAGGGAGCGGCGGGGGTCAATGAGCAGTTCTTC.